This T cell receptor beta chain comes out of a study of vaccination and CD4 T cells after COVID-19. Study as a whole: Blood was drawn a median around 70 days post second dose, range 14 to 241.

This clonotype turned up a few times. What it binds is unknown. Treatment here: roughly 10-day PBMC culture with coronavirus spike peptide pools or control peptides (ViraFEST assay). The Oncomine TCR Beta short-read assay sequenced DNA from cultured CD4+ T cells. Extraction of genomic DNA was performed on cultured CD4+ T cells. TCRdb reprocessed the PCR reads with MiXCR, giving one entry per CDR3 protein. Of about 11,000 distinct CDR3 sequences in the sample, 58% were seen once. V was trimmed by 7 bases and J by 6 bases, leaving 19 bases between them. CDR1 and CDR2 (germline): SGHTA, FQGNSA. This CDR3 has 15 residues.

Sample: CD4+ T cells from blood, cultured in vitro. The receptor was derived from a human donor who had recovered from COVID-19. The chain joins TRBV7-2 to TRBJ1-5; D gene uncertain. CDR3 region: CASTRGLYDGQPQHF. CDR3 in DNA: TGTGCCAGCACACGTGGGTTATACGACGGTCAGCCCCAGCATTTT.